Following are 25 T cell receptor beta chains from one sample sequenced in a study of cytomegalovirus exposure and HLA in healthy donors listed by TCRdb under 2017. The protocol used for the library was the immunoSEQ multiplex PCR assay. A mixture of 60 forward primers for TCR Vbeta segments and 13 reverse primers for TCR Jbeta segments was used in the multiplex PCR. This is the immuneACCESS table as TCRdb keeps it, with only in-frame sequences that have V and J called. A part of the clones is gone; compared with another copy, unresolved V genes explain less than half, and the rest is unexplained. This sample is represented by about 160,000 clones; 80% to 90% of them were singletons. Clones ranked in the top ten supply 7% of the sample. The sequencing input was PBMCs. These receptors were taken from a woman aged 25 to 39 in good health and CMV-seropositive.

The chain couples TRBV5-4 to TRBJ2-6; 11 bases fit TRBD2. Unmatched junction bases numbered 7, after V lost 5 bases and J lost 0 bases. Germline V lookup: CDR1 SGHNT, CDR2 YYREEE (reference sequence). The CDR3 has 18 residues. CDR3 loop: CASRPLAGGYSGANVLTF. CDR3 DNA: TGTGCCAGCAGACCTCTAGCGGGGGGATACTCTGGGGCCAACGTCCTGACTTTC.

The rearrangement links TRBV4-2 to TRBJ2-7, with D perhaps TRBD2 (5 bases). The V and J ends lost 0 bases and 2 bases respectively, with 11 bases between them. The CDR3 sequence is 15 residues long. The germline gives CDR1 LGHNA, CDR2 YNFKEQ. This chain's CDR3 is CASSQDWTGAYEQYF. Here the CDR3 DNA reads TGTGCCAGCAGCCAAGACTGGACTGGGGCCTACGAGCAGTACTTC.

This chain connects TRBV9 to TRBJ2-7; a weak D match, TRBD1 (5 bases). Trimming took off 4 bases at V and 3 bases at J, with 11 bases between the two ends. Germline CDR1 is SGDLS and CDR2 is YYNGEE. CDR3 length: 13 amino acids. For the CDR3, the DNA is TGTGCCAGCAGCCTGGGCCAGGGCTACGAGCAGTACTTC. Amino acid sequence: CASSLGQGYEQYF.

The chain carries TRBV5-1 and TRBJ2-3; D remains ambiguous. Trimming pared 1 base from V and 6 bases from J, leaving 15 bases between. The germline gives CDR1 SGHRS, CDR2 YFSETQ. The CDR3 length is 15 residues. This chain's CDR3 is CASSLQAYRWDTQYF. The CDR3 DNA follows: TGCGCCAGCAGCTTGCAGGCCTACCGGTGGGATACGCAGTATTTT.

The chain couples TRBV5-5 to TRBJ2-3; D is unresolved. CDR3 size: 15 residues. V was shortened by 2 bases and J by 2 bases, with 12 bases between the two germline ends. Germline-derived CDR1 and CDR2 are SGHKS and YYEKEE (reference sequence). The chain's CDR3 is CASSFTVAPTDTQYF. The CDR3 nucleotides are TGTGCCAGCAGCTTTACCGTGGCCCCCACAGATACGCAGTATTTT.

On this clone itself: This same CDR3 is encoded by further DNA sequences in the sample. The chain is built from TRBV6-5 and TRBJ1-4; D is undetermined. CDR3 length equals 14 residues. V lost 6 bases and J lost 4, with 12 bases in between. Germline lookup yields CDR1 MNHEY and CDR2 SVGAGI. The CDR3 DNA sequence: TGTGCCAGCAGCCTACAGTTATTTAATGAAAAACTGTTTTTT. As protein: CASSLQLFNEKLFF.

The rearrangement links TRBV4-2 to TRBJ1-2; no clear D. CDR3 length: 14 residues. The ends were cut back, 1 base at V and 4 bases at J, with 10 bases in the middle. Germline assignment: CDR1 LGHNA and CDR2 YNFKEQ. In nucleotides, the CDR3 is TGTGCCAGCAGCCAAGGGGAACGGGGCTATGGCTACACCTTC. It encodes CASSQGERGYGYTF.

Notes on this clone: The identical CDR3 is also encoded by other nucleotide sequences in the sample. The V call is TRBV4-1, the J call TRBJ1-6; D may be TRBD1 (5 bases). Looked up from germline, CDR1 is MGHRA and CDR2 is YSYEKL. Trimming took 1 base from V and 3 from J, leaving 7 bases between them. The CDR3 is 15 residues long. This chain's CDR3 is CASSQGGGYNSPLHF. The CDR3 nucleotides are TGCGCCAGCAGCCAAGGCGGGGGCTATAATTCACCCCTCCACTTT.

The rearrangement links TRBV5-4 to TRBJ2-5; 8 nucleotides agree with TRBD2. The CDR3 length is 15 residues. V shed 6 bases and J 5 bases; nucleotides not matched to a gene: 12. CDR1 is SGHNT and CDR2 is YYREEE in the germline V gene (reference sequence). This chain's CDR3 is CASTHPGGAVETQYF. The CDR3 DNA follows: TGTGCCAGCACCCACCCCGGGGGGGCCGTGGAGACCCAGTACTTC.

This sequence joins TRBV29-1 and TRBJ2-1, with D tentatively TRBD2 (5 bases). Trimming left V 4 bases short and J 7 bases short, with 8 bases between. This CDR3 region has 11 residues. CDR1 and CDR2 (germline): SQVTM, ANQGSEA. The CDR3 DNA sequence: TGCAGCGTTGGTGAGGGAAATGAGCAGTTCTTC. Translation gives CSVGEGNEQFF.

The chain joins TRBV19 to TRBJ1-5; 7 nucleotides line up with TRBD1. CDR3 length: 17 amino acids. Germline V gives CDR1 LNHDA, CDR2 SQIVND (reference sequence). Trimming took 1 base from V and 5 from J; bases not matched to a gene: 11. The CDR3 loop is CASSIGLMGQLDQPQHF. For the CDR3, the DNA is TGTGCCAGTAGTATAGGCCTTATGGGACAGCTTGATCAGCCCCAGCATTTT.

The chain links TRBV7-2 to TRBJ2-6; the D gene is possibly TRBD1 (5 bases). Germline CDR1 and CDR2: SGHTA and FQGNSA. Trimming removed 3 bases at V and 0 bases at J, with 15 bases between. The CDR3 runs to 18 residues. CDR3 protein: CASSFTRVVLSGANVLTF. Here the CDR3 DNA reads TGTGCCAGCAGCTTCACCAGGGTCGTCCTCTCTGGGGCCAACGTCCTGACTTTC.

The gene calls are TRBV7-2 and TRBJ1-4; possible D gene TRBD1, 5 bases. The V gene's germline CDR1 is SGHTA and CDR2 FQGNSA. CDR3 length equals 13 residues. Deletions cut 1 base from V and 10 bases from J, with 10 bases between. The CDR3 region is CASSLGGRGKLFF. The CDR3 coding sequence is TGTGCCAGCAGCTTAGGGGGAAGGGGAAAACTGTTTTTT.

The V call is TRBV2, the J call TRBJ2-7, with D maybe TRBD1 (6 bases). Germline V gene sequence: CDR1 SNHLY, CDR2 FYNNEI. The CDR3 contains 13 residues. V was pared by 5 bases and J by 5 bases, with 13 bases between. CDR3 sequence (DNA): TGTGCCAGCAGTTCGATCGGGACAAACGAGCAGTACTTC. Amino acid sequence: CASSSIGTNEQYF.

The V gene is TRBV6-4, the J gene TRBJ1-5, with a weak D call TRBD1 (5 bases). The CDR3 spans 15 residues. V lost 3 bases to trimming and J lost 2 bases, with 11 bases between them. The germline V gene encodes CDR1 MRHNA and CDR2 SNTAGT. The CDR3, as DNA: TGTGCCAGCAGTGAGGGTGACAGTGGCAATCAGCCCCAGCATTTT. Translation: CASSEGDSGNQPQHF.

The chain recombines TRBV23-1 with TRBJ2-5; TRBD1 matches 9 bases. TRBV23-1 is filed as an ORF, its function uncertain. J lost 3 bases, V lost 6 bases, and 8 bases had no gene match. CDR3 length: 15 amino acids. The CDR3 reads CASRAGTGRKETQYF. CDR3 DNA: TGCGCCAGCAGGGCCGGGACAGGGAGAAAAGAGACCCAGTACTTC.

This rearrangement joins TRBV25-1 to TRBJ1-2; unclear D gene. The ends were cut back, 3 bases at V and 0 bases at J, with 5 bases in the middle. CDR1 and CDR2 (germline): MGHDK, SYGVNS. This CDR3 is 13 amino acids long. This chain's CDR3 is CASSDGANYGYTF. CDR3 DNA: TGTGCCAGCAGTGACGGAGCTAACTATGGCTACACCTTC.

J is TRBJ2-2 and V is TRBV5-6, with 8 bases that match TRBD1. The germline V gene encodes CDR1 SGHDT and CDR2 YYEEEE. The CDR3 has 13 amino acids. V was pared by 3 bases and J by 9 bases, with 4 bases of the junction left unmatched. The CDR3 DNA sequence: TGTGCCAGCAGCTGGACAGGGTCGCGGGAGCTGTTTTTT. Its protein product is CASSWTGSRELFF.

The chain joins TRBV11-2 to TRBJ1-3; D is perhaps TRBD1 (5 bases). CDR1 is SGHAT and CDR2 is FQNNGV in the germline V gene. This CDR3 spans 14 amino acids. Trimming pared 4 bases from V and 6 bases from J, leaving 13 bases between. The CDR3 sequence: CASSSTGTENTIYF. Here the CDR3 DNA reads TGTGCCAGCAGCTCAACAGGCACTGAAAACACCATATATTTT.

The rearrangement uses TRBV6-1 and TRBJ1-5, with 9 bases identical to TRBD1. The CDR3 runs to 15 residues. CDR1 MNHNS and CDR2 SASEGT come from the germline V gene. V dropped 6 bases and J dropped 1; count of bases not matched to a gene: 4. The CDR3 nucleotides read TGTGCCAGCAGGGGGACAGGGTCGAGCAATCAGCCCCAGCATTTT. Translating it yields CASRGTGSSNQPQHF.

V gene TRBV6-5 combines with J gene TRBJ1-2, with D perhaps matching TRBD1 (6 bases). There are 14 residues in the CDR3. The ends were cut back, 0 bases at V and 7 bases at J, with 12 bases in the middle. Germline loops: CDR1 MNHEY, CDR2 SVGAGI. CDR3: CASSYSDSPIGYTF. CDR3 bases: TGTGCCAGCAGTTACTCGGACAGTCCTATTGGCTACACCTTC.

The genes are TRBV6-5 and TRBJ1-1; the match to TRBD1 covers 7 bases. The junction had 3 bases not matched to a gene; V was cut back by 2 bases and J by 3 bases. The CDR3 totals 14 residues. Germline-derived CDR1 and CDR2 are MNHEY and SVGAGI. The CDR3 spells CASSYRDRYTEAFF. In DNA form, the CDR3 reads TGTGCCAGCAGTTACCGGGACAGATACACTGAAGCTTTCTTT.

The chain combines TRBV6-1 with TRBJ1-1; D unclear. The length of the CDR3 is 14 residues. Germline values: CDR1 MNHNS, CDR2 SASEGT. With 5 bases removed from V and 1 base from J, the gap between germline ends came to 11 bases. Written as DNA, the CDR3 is TGTGCCAGCAGTACAATTGGGCAGAACACTGAAGCTTTCTTT. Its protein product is CASSTIGQNTEAFF.

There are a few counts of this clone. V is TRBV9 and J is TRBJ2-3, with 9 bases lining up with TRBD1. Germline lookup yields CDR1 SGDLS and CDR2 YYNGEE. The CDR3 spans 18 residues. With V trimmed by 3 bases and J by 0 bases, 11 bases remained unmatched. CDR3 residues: CASSAKTGGFYSTDTQYF. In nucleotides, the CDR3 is TGTGCCAGCAGCGCCAAGACAGGGGGGTTCTATAGCACAGATACGCAGTATTTT.

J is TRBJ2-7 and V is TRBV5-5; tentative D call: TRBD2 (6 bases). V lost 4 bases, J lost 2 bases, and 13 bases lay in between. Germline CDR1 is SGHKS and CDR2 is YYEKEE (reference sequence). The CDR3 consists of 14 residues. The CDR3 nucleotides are TGTGCCAGCAGCCAGCGGGTCGGGCCCTACGAGCAGTACTTC. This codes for CASSQRVGPYEQYF.